The 31 T cell receptor beta chains below all came from one sample that was sequenced in a study of blood T cell repertoires in COVID-19. Sequencing used immunoSEQ multiplex PCR; TCRdb keeps in-frame clones, though not all of them. The sample consists of 170,000 or so clones, around 86% of them appearing once. The specimen sequenced was peripheral blood. All receptors derive from a man aged 40-49 years with active or convalescent COVID-19.

V usage is TRBV20-1 and J usage is TRBJ1-1; D remains unclear. Trimming left V 5 bases short and J 3 bases short, with 7 bases between. The CDR3 length is 11 residues. Germline CDR1 and CDR2: DFQATT and SNEGSKA (reference sequence). This chain's CDR3 is CSAARDTEAFF. DNA of the CDR3: TGCAGTGCTGCCCGGGACACTGAAGCTTTCTTT.

Concerning this clone: One end of the junction does not line up with germline, which may come from a read error. The chain combines TRBV7-8 with TRBJ2-1, with TRBD2 as a possible D gene (6 bases). CDR3 length: 12 amino acids. Germline values: CDR1 SGHVS, CDR2 FQNEAQ. The CDR3 DNA reads TGTGCCAGCAGTCGAGCAGAGACTAGGATAATCTTC. This gives the protein CASSRAETRIIF.

The CDR3 bases are TGTGCCAGCAGCCTTACGGGTGATTCACCCCTCCACTTT. It yields the protein CASSLTGDSPLHF. This rearrangement joins TRBV14 to TRBJ1-6; D remains unclear. Trimming removed 4 bases from V and 8 bases from J, with 9 bases in between. The CDR3 extends over 13 amino acids. Germline values: CDR1 SGHDN, CDR2 FVKESK. Combining the CDR3 with reference TRBV14 and TRBJ1-6 gives the whole variable domain EAGVTQFPSHSVIEKGQTVTLRCDPISGHDNLYWYRRVMGKEIKFLLHFVKESKQDESGMPNNRFLAERTGGTYSTLKVQPAELEDSGVYFCASSLTGDSPLHFGNGTRLTVT.

The genes are TRBV3-1 (or the pseudogene TRBV3-2) and TRBJ2-5; TRBD1 might be the D (6 bases). Trimming removed 4 bases at V and 2 bases at J, with 11 bases between. CDR3 size: 14 residues. In germline, CDR1 is LGHDT, CDR2 YNNKEL (reference sequence). The CDR3 here is CASSPRTAQETQYF. The DNA of the CDR3 is TGTGCCAGCAGCCCCCGGACAGCGCAAGAGACCCAGTACTTC.

This clone appeared a single time. The chain carries TRBV19 and TRBJ2-3, with no clear D. CDR3 size: 14 residues. With 6 bases removed from V and 0 bases from J, the gap between germline ends came to 10 bases. Germline assignment: CDR1 LNHDA and CDR2 SQIVND (reference sequence). The CDR3 spells CASSARVSTDTQYF. CDR3 bases: TGTGCCAGTAGCGCCCGCGTGAGCACAGATACGCAGTATTTT.

Only a few counts were recorded for this clone. V and J are TRBV2 and TRBJ2-1; tentatively, D is TRBD1 (6 bases). CDR1 is SNHLY, CDR2 FYNNEI, per germline. Trimming cost V 5 bases and J 7 bases, with 9 bases left between them. The CDR3 has 12 residues. In DNA form, the CDR3 reads TGTGCCAGCAGTACAGGGTATAATGAGCAGTTCTTC. Its translation: CASSTGYNEQFF.

V gene TRBV5-6 combines with J gene TRBJ1-4, with TRBD1 as a possible D gene (5 bases). Trimming took 4 bases from V and 0 from J, leaving 7 bases between them. CDR1 is SGHDT and CDR2 is YYEEEE in the germline V gene. The CDR3 extends over 14 amino acids. The CDR3 DNA sequence: TGTGCCAGCAGCGCGACAGCAACTAATGAAAAACTGTTTTTT. Its protein product is CASSATATNEKLFF.

V and J are TRBV29-1 and TRBJ2-1; tentatively, D is TRBD1 (5 bases). Trimming pared 4 bases from V and 1 base from J, leaving 17 bases between. The CDR3 loop spans 16 amino acids. CDR1 and CDR2 from the germline V gene are SQVTM and ANQGSEA. The CDR3 loop is CSVVLTAGSSYNEQFF. The CDR3, as DNA: TGCAGCGTTGTACTAACGGCAGGGTCGTCCTACAATGAGCAGTTCTTC.

V and J are TRBV20-1 and TRBJ2-2; maybe TRBD1 (6 bases). V dropped 3 bases and J dropped 8 bases, with 19 bases sitting between them. CDR1 and CDR2 from the germline V gene are DFQATT and SNEGSKA (reference sequence). This CDR3 region has 15 residues. CDR3 sequence reads: CSASVMTGPQGELFF. CDR3 DNA: TGCAGTGCTAGTGTTATGACAGGCCCACAAGGGGAGCTGTTTTTT.

The chain has TRBV6-2 or TRBV6-3 and TRBJ1-5, with TRBD1 as a possible D gene (5 bases). Per germline, CDR1 MNHEY and CDR2 SVGEGT. The CDR3 length is 18 residues. V was pared by 5 bases and J by 0 bases, with 20 bases between. CDR3 DNA sequence: TGTGCCAGCAGTCGCGACAGTACCATGGAGTATAGCAATCAGCCCCAGCATTTT. Translated, it gives CASSRDSTMEYSNQPQHF.

CDR3 protein: CASSLGGATDTQYF. CDR3 sequence (DNA): TGTGCCAGCAGCCTCGGGGGGGCAACAGATACGCAGTATTTT. V is TRBV6-5 and J is TRBJ2-3, with 8 bases aligning to TRBD2. CDR1 and CDR2 from the germline V gene are MNHEY and SVGAGI. This CDR3 has 14 residues. V was pared by 6 bases and J by 3 bases, with 5 bases of the junction left unmatched.

This clone appeared a few times. This chain links TRBV7-9 with TRBJ2-1; 10 bases are shared with TRBD2. The CDR3 loop spans 17 amino acids. With V trimmed by 1 base and J by 4 bases, 7 bases remained unmatched. Germline values: CDR1 SEHNR, CDR2 FQNEAQ (reference sequence). DNA for the CDR3: TGTGCCAGCAGCTTAGAGCGGGGGGGCCTCCGGTACAATGAGCAGTTCTTC. As protein: CASSLERGGLRYNEQFF.

The chain employs TRBV28 and TRBJ1-1; a weak D match, TRBD1 (6 bases). The germline gives CDR1 MDHEN, CDR2 SYDVKM. The V end was cut by 4 bases, the J end by 1 base, with 16 bases between. This CDR3 comprises 16 residues. CDR3 in DNA: TGTGCCAGCAGTTGGGCCCCGGACAGTACGAACACTGAAGCTTTCTTT. It encodes CASSWAPDSTNTEAFF.

This clone has just one count. The V gene is TRBV27, the J gene TRBJ2-1; 10 bases agree with TRBD1. CDR3 length equals 14 residues. Unmatched junction bases numbered 4, after V lost 4 bases and J lost 7 bases. Germline-derived CDR1 and CDR2 are MNHEY and SMNVEV (reference sequence). The DNA for the CDR3 is TGTGCCAGCAGTTGGGACAGGGGAAGTAATGAGCAGTTCTTC. This translates into CASSWDRGSNEQFF.

The V gene is TRBV4-1, the J gene TRBJ1-2; TRBD1 might be the D (5 bases). The germline V gene encodes CDR1 MGHRA and CDR2 YSYEKL. V lost 1 base, J lost 4 bases, and 13 bases lay in between. This CDR3 contains 15 residues. This CDR3 is CASSQVAGRVYGYTF. CDR3 coding DNA: TGCGCCAGCAGCCAAGTTGCAGGGAGGGTCTATGGCTACACCTTC.

The rearrangement joins TRBV27 to TRBJ1-2; D is unclear. Deletions cut 11 bases from V and 3 bases from J, with 19 bases between. The germline gives CDR1 MNHEY, CDR2 SMNVEV (reference sequence). The CDR3 runs 14 residues. CDR3 DNA: TGTGCCCCCCGACCCGGCAGTCGGGACTATGGCTACACCTTC. Protein: CAPRPGSRDYGYTF.

The CDR3 bases are TGCAGCGTTGGACAGGGGGGAATGAACACTGAAGCTTTCTTT. Translation: CSVGQGGMNTEAFF. The genes are TRBV29-1 and TRBJ1-1; 9 nucleotides agree with TRBD1. V trimming: 4 bases; J trimming: 0 bases; junction bases outside the gene matches: 3. CDR3 size: 14 residues. Germline assignment: CDR1 SQVTM and CDR2 ANQGSEA.

This clone was seen a single time. The chain is built from TRBV18 and TRBJ1-6, with TRBD1 matching over 8 bases. With V trimmed by 2 bases and J by 9 bases, 6 bases remained unmatched. Germline assignment: CDR1 KGHSH and CDR2 LQKENI. The CDR3 consists of 15 residues. CDR3 sequence (DNA): TGTGCCAGCTCACCAGTCCAGGGGGCCGGTTCACCCCTCCACTTT. This sequence encodes CASSPVQGAGSPLHF.

The chain is built from TRBV6-5 and TRBJ1-1, with D possibly matching TRBD1 (5 bases). The V end lost 5 bases, the J end lost 5 bases, and 15 bases lay between the germline ends. The CDR3 consists of 14 residues. The V gene's germline CDR1 is MNHEY and CDR2 SVGAGI. CDR3 nucleotides: TGTGCCAGCAGTCCGGGGGAGAGGCGGACTGAAGCTTTCTTT. This codes for CASSPGERRTEAFF.

This chain joins TRBV5-1 and TRBJ2-7; 7 bases are shared with TRBD1. The CDR3 totals 14 residues. The V and J ends lost 4 bases and 5 bases, in that order; junction bases with no gene match: 9. The germline V gene encodes CDR1 SGHRS and CDR2 YFSETQ. The CDR3: CASSRLQGRDEQYF. CDR3 nucleotides: TGCGCCAGCAGCCGGCTACAGGGGAGAGACGAGCAGTACTTC.

The rearrangement joins TRBV3-1 (or the pseudogene TRBV3-2) to TRBJ1-1; 7 positions agree with TRBD1. Germline trimming cut 4 bases from V and 1 base from J; bases unmatched to any gene: 3. The CDR3 consists of 14 residues. CDR1 is LGHDT, CDR2 YNNKEL, per germline (reference sequence). CDR3 protein: CASSPGTENTEAFF. DNA for the CDR3: TGTGCCAGCAGCCCGGGGACAGAGAACACTGAAGCTTTCTTT.

The chain carries TRBV7-9 and TRBJ2-3; 9 positions agree with TRBD1. With V trimmed by 4 bases and J by 4 bases, 3 bases remained unmatched. The CDR3 is made up of 14 amino acids. Per the germline V gene, CDR1 is SEHNR and CDR2 is FQNEAQ (reference sequence). The CDR3 DNA is TGTGCCAGCAGCTATGGGACAGGGTCAGATACGCAGTATTTT. Its protein is CASSYGTGSDTQYF.

The sample holds one count of this clone. CDR3 amino acids: CASSPGQENEKLFF. DNA of the CDR3: TGTGCCAGCAGTCCGGGACAGGAGAATGAAAAACTGTTTTTT. The chain joins TRBV28 to TRBJ1-4; the match to TRBD1 covers 8 bases. The CDR3 length is 14 residues. Germline assignment: CDR1 MDHEN and CDR2 SYDVKM. V gave up 5 bases and J gave up 5 bases; unmatched junction bases: 4.

The V gene is TRBV24-1, the J gene TRBJ1-1; TRBD1 matches 11 bases. CDR1 and CDR2 from the germline V gene are KGHDR and SFDVKD. Trimming at V came to 9 bases and at J to 10 bases, leaving 3 bases not matched to a gene. CDR3 length equals 11 residues. CDR3 nucleotides: TGTGCCACCTTGGACAGGGGGCGAGCTTTCTTT. Protein product: CATLDRGRAFF.

J is TRBJ2-2 and V is TRBV27; 7 nucleotides align to TRBD2. The CDR3 is made up of 15 amino acids. Germline CDR1 reads MNHEY; CDR2 reads SMNVEV (reference sequence). Trimming took 6 bases from V and 3 from J; bases not matched to a gene: 7. The chain's CDR3 is CASRKPGLYTGELFF. CDR3 nucleotide sequence: TGTGCCAGCAGGAAACCGGGACTATACACCGGGGAGCTGTTTTTT.

The V and J genes are TRBV4-1 and TRBJ1-1; 8 bases agree with TRBD1. This CDR3 has 16 amino acids. Germline trimming cut 1 base from V and 4 bases from J; bases unmatched to any gene: 8. CDR1 is MGHRA, CDR2 YSYEKL, per germline. The CDR3 loop is CASSQATGVGGTEAFF. In DNA, the CDR3 is TGCGCCAGCAGCCAAGCGACAGGGGTCGGTGGCACTGAAGCTTTCTTT.

This rearrangement joins TRBV2 to TRBJ2-1, with D tentatively TRBD1 (6 bases). The CDR3 spans 13 residues. The ends were cut back, 8 bases at V and 5 bases at J, with 13 bases in the middle. Germline CDR1 SNHLY, CDR2 FYNNEI. The CDR3 loop reads CASRGTGHNEQFF. Written as DNA, the CDR3 is TGTGCCAGCCGGGGAACAGGGCACAATGAGCAGTTCTTC. The full variable domain, rest sourced from reference TRBV2 and TRBJ2-1, is EPEVTQTPSHQVTQMGQEVILRCVPISNHLYFYWYRQILGQKVEFLVSFYNNEISEKSEIFDDQFSVERPDGSNFTLKIRSTKLEDSAMYFCASRGTGHNEQFFGPGTRLTVL.

A few counts support this clone. The chain is built from TRBV6-5 and TRBJ2-2; no clear D. V was cut by 2 bases and J by 1 base, with 8 bases left in between. Germline CDR1 MNHEY, CDR2 SVGAGI. This CDR3 is 15 amino acids long. CDR3 nucleotides: TGTGCCAGCAGTTACCCGGGTCAGAACACCGGGGAGCTGTTTTTT. Amino acid sequence: CASSYPGQNTGELFF.

This clone was counted a single time. The V call is TRBV4-1, the J call TRBJ1-5; D remains unclear. CDR1 and CDR2 (germline): MGHRA, YSYEKL. This CDR3 region has 17 residues. V shed 0 bases and J shed 0 bases, with 12 bases lying between them. The chain's CDR3 is CASSQEGGVYSNQPQHF. CDR3 in DNA: TGCGCCAGCAGCCAAGAGGGCGGGGTCTATAGCAATCAGCCCCAGCATTTT.

The chain carries TRBV11-3 and TRBJ2-1; TRBD1 aligns across 7 bases. CDR3 length: 15 amino acids. V gave up 5 bases and J gave up 7 bases; unmatched junction bases: 11. From germline, CDR1 is SGHNT and CDR2 YENEEA. CDR3 bases: TGTGCCAGCAGCATAAACAGGGGTGGTAGGAATGAGCAGTTCTTC. Its translation is CASSINRGGRNEQFF.

The rearrangement joins TRBV19 to TRBJ1-3; a possible D gene is TRBD1 (6 bases). The CDR3 sequence is 15 residues long. The germline V and J ends were trimmed by 5 bases and 0 bases, with 11 bases remaining between them. CDR1 is LNHDA, CDR2 SQIVND, per germline (reference sequence). The CDR3 bases are TGTGCCAGTAGTTCCGGACAGCGCTCTGGAAACACCATATATTTT. This sequence encodes CASSSGQRSGNTIYF. The full variable domain, completed using reference TRBV19 and TRBJ1-3, is DGGITQSPKYLFRKEGQNVTLSCEQNLNHDAMYWYRQDPGQGLRLIYYSQIVNDFQKGDIAEGYSVSREKKESFPLTVTSAQKNPTAFYLCASSSGQRSGNTIYFGEGSWLTVV.